One sample yielded the 9 T cell receptor beta chains listed below, sequenced in a study of T-cell reconstitution after alpha-beta-depleted transplantation in children. During its preparation, the TCRbeta library received unique molecular identifiers. TCRdb analysed the PCR reads with MiXCR anew, one entry per CDR3 protein. The sample gives approximately 500,000 distinct CDR3 sequences, 8% to 11% of which show up once; around 2.2% is in the top ten. Sequencing was performed on PBMCs, taken before TCRalphabeta/CD19-depleted stem cell transplant. Receptor source: a child younger than 10 with inherited bone marrow failure, due to receive a stem cell transplant.

This clonotype has a single count. Just one base apart from a much larger clone, this may be a read error. The chain employs TRBV7-6 and TRBJ2-7; weak D call: TRBD2 (7 bases). The CDR3 consists of 13 residues. V lost 1 base, J lost 6 bases, and 10 bases lay in between. The germline V gene encodes CDR1 SGHVS and CDR2 FNYEAQ. CDR3 amino acids: CASSLDRGAEQYF. The CDR3 DNA reads TGTGCCAGCAGCTTAGATCGGGGGGCCGAGCAGTACTTC.

Many counts were recorded for this clonotype. J is TRBJ2-1 and V is TRBV13; unclear D gene. This CDR3 spans 15 amino acids. The germline gives CDR1 PRHDT, CDR2 FYEKMQ (reference sequence). V lost 2 bases and J 7 bases, leaving 15 bases between the germline ends. The CDR3 DNA is TGTGCCAGCAGCTTAATTCGAACAGAAAAGAATGAGCAGTTCTTC. This translates into CASSLIRTEKNEQFF.

This clonotype has ten or more counts. The J gene is TRBJ2-3, the V gene TRBV6-5, with 10 bases lining up with TRBD1. Germline V gene sequence: CDR1 MNHEY, CDR2 SVGAGI. Trimming at V came to 2 bases and at J to 3 bases, leaving 11 bases not matched to a gene. The CDR3 has 18 amino acids. CDR3 coding DNA: TGTGCCAGCAGTTACGGCGCAGGGACAGGGGAAGGAACAGATACGCAGTATTTT. Protein: CASSYGAGTGEGTDTQYF.

In this sample, this clonotype turned up many times. The chain combines TRBV6-2 or TRBV6-3 with TRBJ1-2; no definite D call. In germline, CDR1 is MNHEY, CDR2 SVGEGT. This CDR3 is built from 14 residues. V dropped 5 bases and J dropped 6 bases, with 16 bases sitting between them. DNA for the CDR3: TGTGCCAGCAGTCCGGTTTCTTTGGGGAATGGCTACACCTTC. Its protein is CASSPVSLGNGYTF.

This clonotype came up many times. The chain uses TRBV5-1 and TRBJ1-1; D might be TRBD1 (5 bases). The CDR3 extends over 17 amino acids. From germline, CDR1 is SGHRS and CDR2 YFSETQ. V lost 1 base to trimming and J lost 2 bases, with 18 bases between them. As DNA, the CDR3 is TGCGCCAGCAGCTTGATAGCTAGCTACAGGACAAACACTGAAGCTTTCTTT. This translates into CASSLIASYRTNTEAFF. Together with reference TRBV5-1 and TRBJ1-1, the CDR3 gives the full variable domain: KAGVTQTPRYLIKTRGQQVTLSCSPISGHRSVSWYQQTPGQGLQFLFEYFSETQRNKGNFPGRFSGRQFSNSRSEMNVSTLELGDSALYLCASSLIASYRTNTEAFFGQGTRLTVV.

This clonotype was detected ten times or more. The chain couples TRBV29-1 to TRBJ2-7; D might be TRBD1 or TRBD2, each matching 5 bases. Between the trimmed V and J ends, which lost 7 bases and 4 bases, there was a span of 11 bases. Germline assignment: CDR1 SQVTM and CDR2 ANQGSEA. The CDR3 length is 11 residues. CDR3 in amino acids: CSGGYGYEQYF. The CDR3 DNA sequence: TGCAGCGGGGGGTACGGGTACGAGCAGTACTTC.

The V and J genes are TRBV21-1 and TRBJ2-3; TRBD2 is taken as the D call from the table, unchecked against the DNA. TRBV21-1 is noted as a pseudogene. The CDR3 is 18 amino acids. The CDR3 protein is CASSKESLEREGTDTQYF. The CDR3 region has the DNA TGTGCCAGCAGCAAAGAGTCGTTGGAGCGGGAGGGCACAGATACGCAGTATTTT.

This clonotype has just a few counts. The chain recombines TRBV7-2 with TRBJ1-5; 8 bases match TRBD1. This CDR3 is 15 amino acids long. V shed 6 bases, J shed 2 bases, and the junction held 6 bases outside the gene matches. Germline V gene data show CDR1 as SGHTA and CDR2 as FQGNSA. CDR3 in DNA: TGTGCCAGCAGTTATGGACAGGGTGGCAATCAGCCCCAGCATTTT. Protein product: CASSYGQGGNQPQHF. The variable domain in full, with the rest retrieved from reference TRBV7-2 and TRBJ1-5, is GAGVSQSPSNKVTEKGKDVELRCDPISGHTALYWYRQSLGQGLEFLIYFQGNSAPDKSGLPSDRFSAERTGGSVSTLTIQRTQQEDSAVYLCASSYGQGGNQPQHFGDGTRLSIL.

This clonotype was observed many times. The J gene is TRBJ2-1, the V gene TRBV9; 10 nucleotides agree with TRBD2. Germline assignment: CDR1 SGDLS and CDR2 YYNGEE. V shed 7 bases and J 8 bases; nucleotides not matched to a gene: 6. This CDR3 contains 13 residues. CDR3 bases: TGTGCCAGCGGGACTAGCGACATCTATGAGCAGTTCTTC. It yields the protein CASGTSDIYEQFF.